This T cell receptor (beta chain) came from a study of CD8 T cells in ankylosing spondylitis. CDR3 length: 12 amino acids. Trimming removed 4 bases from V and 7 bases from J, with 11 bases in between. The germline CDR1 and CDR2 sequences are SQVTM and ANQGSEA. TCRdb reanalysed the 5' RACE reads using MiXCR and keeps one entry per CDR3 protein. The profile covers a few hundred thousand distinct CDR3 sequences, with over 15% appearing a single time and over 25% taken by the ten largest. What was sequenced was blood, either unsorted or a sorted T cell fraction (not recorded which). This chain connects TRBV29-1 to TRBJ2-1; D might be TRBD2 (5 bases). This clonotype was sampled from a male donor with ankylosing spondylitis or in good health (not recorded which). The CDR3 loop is CSVGLAENEQFF. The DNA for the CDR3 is TGCAGCGTTGGTCTAGCCGAGAATGAGCAGTTCTTC.